These 27 T cell receptor beta chains came from one sample sequenced in a study of blood T cell repertoires in COVID-19 (dated by TCRdb to about 2020). To prepare the library, the immunoSEQ multiplex PCR assay was applied. The source is immuneACCESS, and TCRdb retained only in-frame sequences with V and J called. Part of the clones is not carried over; for the studies checked, unresolved V genes explain less than half of this, and the remainder is unexplained. The sample table holds about 200,000 clones, of which 80% to 85% were seen once. Of the sample, 7.5% is held by the ten largest clones. Input material: PBMCs or T cells enriched from blood (not recorded which). These receptors originate from a man aged 35 to 55 who had recovered from COVID-19.

CDR3 in DNA: TGTGCCAGCAGCTTAGGGGGCTGGGATGAGCAGTTCTTC. This gives the protein CASSLGGWDEQFF. The chain links TRBV7-9 to TRBJ2-1; maybe TRBD1 (5 bases). Germline lookup yields CDR1 SEHNR and CDR2 FQNEAQ (reference sequence). V was clipped by 1 base and J by 8 bases, with 9 bases between them. This CDR3 contains 13 residues.

The V call is TRBV4-3, the J call TRBJ2-7; 7 bases line up with TRBD1. Germline CDR1 is LGHNA and CDR2 is YSLEER. J gave up 1 base and V 4 bases, and 1 base lay outside the gene matches. There are 13 residues in the CDR3. The CDR3 sequence: CASSRDRSYEQYF. As DNA, the CDR3 is TGCGCCAGCAGCCGGGACAGATCCTACGAGCAGTACTTC.

The chain is built from TRBV6-9 and TRBJ1-1, with a weak D call TRBD1 (5 bases). Trimming cost V 4 bases and J 0 bases, with 12 bases left between them. This CDR3 contains 15 residues. Germline assignment: CDR1 MNHGY and CDR2 SVAAGI. The CDR3 region is CASSWGGLMNTEAFF. The CDR3 bases are TGTGCCAGCAGTTGGGGCGGTCTAATGAACACTGAAGCTTTCTTT.

V usage is TRBV6-5 and J usage is TRBJ2-7; TRBD1 is a possible D gene (5 bases). The length of the CDR3 is 15 residues. Trimming removed 2 bases at V and 1 base at J, with 12 bases between. CDR1 is MNHEY and CDR2 is SVGAGI in the germline V gene. The CDR3 DNA follows: TGTGCCAGCAGTTACGAGGCAGGGTCGTCCTACGAGCAGTACTTC. It yields the protein CASSYEAGSSYEQYF.

The rearrangement joins TRBV7-8 to TRBJ2-5; TRBD2 matches at 11 bases. V lost 7 bases, J lost 5 bases, and 18 bases stayed unmatched. The germline V gene has CDR1 SGHVS and CDR2 FQNEAQ. There are 18 residues in the CDR3. In nucleotides, the CDR3 is TGTGCCAGCACCATCGGGAAGACTAGCGGGGCCCGAGGGGAGACCCAGTACTTC. This encodes CASTIGKTSGARGETQYF. Looking up the rest from reference TRBV7-8 and TRBJ2-5 gives the full variable domain: GAGVSQSPRYKVAKRGQDVALRCDPISGHVSLFWYQQALGQGPEFLTYFQNEAQLDKSGLPSDRFFAERPEGSVSTLKIQRTQQEDSAVYLCASTIGKTSGARGETQYFGPGTRLLVL.

J is TRBJ2-7 and V is TRBV7-3, with a possible D match to TRBD2 (7 bases). From germline, CDR1 is SGHTA and CDR2 FQGTGA. There are 16 residues in the CDR3. Trimming cost V 5 bases and J 5 bases, with 22 bases left between them. The CDR3: CASSPTPGGGVNEQYF. The DNA of the CDR3 is TGTGCCAGCAGCCCCACACCCGGAGGGGGGGTTAACGAGCAGTACTTC.

The CDR3 DNA reads as TGTGCCAGTGGGGCGGGGGAGAACACCGGGGAGCTGTTTTTT. Translation gives CASGAGENTGELFF. The chain combines TRBV28 with TRBJ2-2; TRBD2 matches 7 bases. Per the germline V gene, CDR1 is MDHEN and CDR2 is SYDVKM. The CDR3 runs 14 residues. Trimming took 9 bases from V and 1 from J; bases not matched to a gene: 5.

The J gene is TRBJ2-6, the V gene TRBV5-1, with TRBD1 identical over 11 bases. Looked up from germline, CDR1 is SGHRS and CDR2 is YFSETQ. J gave up 4 bases and V 10 bases, and 16 bases lay outside the gene matches. The CDR3 is 18 amino acids. CDR3 loop: CARKTGTGGEDGANVLTF. CDR3 DNA sequence: TGCGCCCGGAAAACAGGGACAGGGGGAGAGGACGGGGCCAACGTCCTGACTTTC.

This clone has a single count. The gene calls are TRBV28 and TRBJ1-2; weak D call: TRBD1 (6 bases). The CDR3 has 11 amino acids. CDR1 MDHEN and CDR2 SYDVKM come from the germline V gene. Trimming shortened V by 5 bases and J by 8 bases, and 9 bases separated the two germline ends. Here the CDR3 DNA reads TGTGCCAGCAGTACAGACAGGGGCTACACCTTC. Amino acid sequence: CASSTDRGYTF.

The chain has TRBV11-2 and TRBJ1-2; 9 positions agree with TRBD1. This CDR3 region has 18 residues. Losses at the gene ends were 5 bases for V and 2 bases for J; bases not matched to a gene: 15. The germline CDR1 and CDR2 sequences are SGHAT and FQNNGV. CDR3 nucleotides: TGTGCCAGCAGCAACCTACAGGGGGCTAATACCCCCAACTATGGCTACACCTTC. It yields the protein CASSNLQGANTPNYGYTF. Full variable domain (missing parts from reference TRBV11-2 and TRBJ1-2): EAGVAQSPRYKIIEKRQSVAFWCNPISGHATLYWYQQILGQGPKLLIQFQNNGVVDDSQLPKDRFSAERLKGVDSTLKIQPAKLEDSAVYLCASSNLQGANTPNYGYTFGSGTRLTVV.

This clone appeared a few times. The gene calls are TRBV19 and TRBJ1-6, with TRBD1 as a possible D gene (6 bases). This CDR3 spans 17 amino acids. Trimming stripped 3 bases from V and 7 bases from J, with 19 bases between. Germline V gene sequence: CDR1 LNHDA, CDR2 SQIVND (reference sequence). The CDR3 is CASSIRRGRGKNSPLHF. CDR3 sequence (DNA): TGTGCCAGTAGTATCCGACGGGGCAGGGGTAAGAATTCACCCCTCCACTTT.

This chain connects TRBV6-6 to TRBJ1-6, with D tentatively TRBD1 (6 bases). V shed 2 bases and J shed 10 bases, with 9 bases lying between them. The CDR3 spans 13 residues. The V gene's germline CDR1 is MNHNY and CDR2 SVGAGI (reference sequence). CDR3 in DNA: TGTGCCAGCAGTTACGAGGGGGACTCACCCCTCCACTTT. Residues: CASSYEGDSPLHF.

DNA for the CDR3: TGTGCCAGCAGCGTAACCTGGACAGGGATTAATCAGCCCCAGCATTTT. Residues: CASSVTWTGINQPQHF. This sequence joins TRBV7-8 and TRBJ1-5; 8 nucleotides align to TRBD1. This CDR3 is 16 amino acids long. Germline lookup yields CDR1 SGHVS and CDR2 FQNEAQ. The ends lost 5 bases at V and 4 bases at J; junction bases unmatched: 10.

The V call is TRBV18, the J call TRBJ1-5; TRBD1 aligns across 7 bases. Looked up from germline, CDR1 is KGHSH and CDR2 is LQKENI. The CDR3 spans 19 residues. Trimming at V came to 5 bases and at J to 1 base, leaving 17 bases not matched to a gene. CDR3 sequence reads: CASSNWFSRQGRSNQPQHF. In nucleotides, the CDR3 is TGTGCCAGCTCAAATTGGTTCTCCAGACAGGGAAGAAGCAATCAGCCCCAGCATTTT.

The V gene is TRBV20-1, the J gene TRBJ1-1; TRBD1 matches 7 bases. Germline trimming cut 4 bases from V and 11 bases from J; bases unmatched to any gene: 10. The germline CDR1 and CDR2 sequences are DFQATT and SNEGSKA (reference sequence). The CDR3 is 12 amino acids. CDR3 nucleotides: TGCAGTGCTATTGAAAGACAGGGAACTGCTTTCTTT. Translated: CSAIERQGTAFF.

The chain is built from TRBV25-1 and TRBJ2-2, with D possibly being TRBD1 (6 bases). Germline assignment: CDR1 MGHDK and CDR2 SYGVNS. Trimming pared 9 bases from V and 6 bases from J, leaving 8 bases between. This CDR3 is built from 11 residues. In DNA form, the CDR3 reads TGTGCCAGGCAGGGGTCCGGGGAGCTGTTTTTT. This gives the protein CARQGSGELFF.

V is TRBV2 and J is TRBJ2-7; D is perhaps TRBD2 (5 bases). CDR1 is SNHLY, CDR2 FYNNEI, per germline. V lost 6 bases, J lost 2 bases, and 14 bases lay in between. The CDR3 runs 14 residues. The CDR3 is CASRERHGTYEQYF. CDR3 in DNA: TGTGCCAGCAGGGAACGGCACGGGACCTACGAGCAGTACTTC.

A word on this clone: The sample contains more than one DNA sequence encoding this CDR3. CDR3 in amino acids: CASSLGGRETQYF. The CDR3 DNA follows: TGTGCCAGCAGTTTGGGCGGGAGGGAGACCCAGTACTTC. The rearrangement joins TRBV28 to TRBJ2-5, with 8 bases aligning to TRBD2. J was trimmed by 5 bases and V by 3 bases; bases with no gene match: 2. Per the germline V gene, CDR1 is MDHEN and CDR2 is SYDVKM. The CDR3 length is 13 residues.

The rearrangement links TRBV18 to TRBJ1-2; 8 nucleotides agree with TRBD1. The V gene's germline CDR1 is KGHSH and CDR2 LQKENI. J gave up 6 bases and V 3 bases, and 6 bases lay outside the gene matches. The CDR3 is 14 amino acids. Here the CDR3 reads CASSPADREDGYTF. The CDR3, as DNA: TGTGCCAGCTCACCTGCGGACAGGGAAGATGGCTACACCTTC.

The chain combines TRBV2 with TRBJ1-2; 9 bases fit TRBD1. The V gene's germline CDR1 is SNHLY and CDR2 FYNNEI. The V gene end was trimmed by 5 bases and the J gene end by 5 bases; junction bases not matched to a gene: 12. This CDR3 is 16 amino acids long. The CDR3 DNA is TGTGCCAGCAGTCCCTTCGACAGGGGGGGCCAATATGGCTACACCTTC. Protein product: CASSPFDRGGQYGYTF.

The chain is built from TRBV4-1 and TRBJ1-1; D not resolved. Per germline, CDR1 MGHRA and CDR2 YSYEKL. Trimming left V 0 bases short and J 0 bases short, with 8 bases between. The CDR3 consists of 15 residues. Here the CDR3 DNA reads TGCGCCAGCAGCCAAGACATGTACATGAACACTGAAGCTTTCTTT. Amino acid sequence: CASSQDMYMNTEAFF.

The chain combines TRBV6-1 with TRBJ1-2; D is undetermined. Germline V gives CDR1 MNHNS, CDR2 SASEGT. Deletions cut 2 bases from V and 11 bases from J, with 9 bases between. The CDR3 length is 11 residues. The CDR3 sequence is CASSENELYTF. As DNA, the CDR3 is TGTGCCAGCAGTGAAAATGAGCTATACACCTTC.

The genes are TRBV9 and TRBJ2-5, with 8 bases fitting TRBD1. After removal of 1 base from V and 5 bases from J, the junction contained 4 bases not matched to a gene. Looked up from germline, CDR1 is SGDLS and CDR2 is YYNGEE. CDR3 length: 14 residues. CDR3 sequence (DNA): TGTGCCAGCAGCGTACAGGGGGCAGCGGAGACCCAGTACTTC. The encoded protein is CASSVQGAAETQYF.

The chain combines TRBV4-2 with TRBJ1-2, with 10 nucleotides matching TRBD1. V shed 3 bases, J shed 7 bases, and the junction held 11 bases outside the gene matches. The germline V gene encodes CDR1 LGHNA and CDR2 YNFKEQ. CDR3 size: 16 residues. CDR3 DNA: TGTGCCAGCAGCCAGGGGACAGGGGCGGACACTGGTGGCTACACCTTC. It translates to CASSQGTGADTGGYTF.

J is TRBJ2-7 and V is TRBV30, with a tentative D call TRBD2 (6 bases). V was trimmed by 3 bases and J by 2 bases, leaving 11 bases between them. Germline assignment: CDR1 GTSNPN and CDR2 SVGIG (reference sequence). This CDR3 has 13 amino acids. The CDR3 loop reads CAWSIGGPYEQYF. The CDR3 DNA sequence: TGTGCCTGGAGCATCGGGGGTCCCTACGAGCAGTACTTC. Full variable domain (rest looked up from reference TRBV30 and TRBJ2-7): SQTIHQWPATLVQPVGSPLSLECTVEGTSNPNLYWYRQAAGRGLQLLFYSVGIGQISSEVPQNLSASRPQDRQFILSSKKLLLSDSGFYLCAWSIGGPYEQYFGPGTRLTVT.

The gene calls are TRBV4-2 and TRBJ1-5, with 10 bases aligning to TRBD1. This CDR3 contains 15 residues. Unmatched junction bases numbered 3, after V lost 0 bases and J lost 7 bases. CDR1 is LGHNA and CDR2 is YNFKEQ in the germline V gene. The CDR3 sequence: CASSQEPTGGQPQHF. The CDR3 DNA follows: TGTGCCAGCAGCCAAGAACCGACAGGGGGCCAGCCCCAGCATTTT.

This chain uses TRBV23-1 with TRBJ1-2; D is possibly TRBD1 (6 bases). TRBV23-1 is an ORF, with its function uncertain. Deletions cut 0 bases from V and 0 bases from J, with 11 bases between. The CDR3 consists of 16 residues. CDR3 protein: CASSQSVRGANYGYTF. DNA for the CDR3: TGCGCCAGCAGTCAATCTGTCAGGGGTGCTAACTATGGCTACACCTTC.